A single sample gave rise to the 24 T cell receptor beta chains below, sequenced in a study of T cell responses to AZD1222 COVID-19 vaccine (dated by TCRdb to about 2021). Libraries were made using the immunoSEQ multiplex PCR assay. TCRdb carries this immuneACCESS record with in-frame sequences only. Its versions omit some clonotypes, under half of them owing to an unresolved V gene in the studies checked, with the rest unexplained. This sample gives 150,000 or so clones in total; roughly nine tenths of them show up just once. The ten largest clones capture 3.5% to 4% of the sample. Reading the label with the study, this specimen's time point is: about 28 days (+/-7) after the second vaccine dose. The material was peripheral blood, obtained 28 days after the second AZD1222 dose. These receptors were taken from an adult who received the AZD1222 COVID-19 vaccine.

The gene calls are TRBV11-2 and TRBJ2-7; 7 positions match TRBD2. Trimming cost V 5 bases and J 4 bases; bases outside gene matches: 8. The CDR3 has 14 amino acids. Germline CDR1 and CDR2: SGHAT and FQNNGV. CDR3 nucleotide sequence: TGTGCCAGCAGCCCCCCTAGCGGCCCTTACGAGCAGTACTTC. Its protein product is CASSPPSGPYEQYF. Supplemented by reference TRBV11-2 and TRBJ2-7, the full variable domain reads EAGVAQSPRYKIIEKRQSVAFWCNPISGHATLYWYQQILGQGPKLLIQFQNNGVVDDSQLPKDRFSAERLKGVDSTLKIQPAKLEDSAVYLCASSPPSGPYEQYFGPGTRLTVT.

The gene calls are TRBV29-1 and TRBJ2-7; D is uncertain. Trimming removed 3 bases from V and 7 bases from J, with 10 bases in between. The CDR3 contains 11 residues. Looked up from germline, CDR1 is SQVTM and CDR2 is ANQGSEA. CDR3 protein: CSVDRPLEQYF. CDR3 sequence (DNA): TGCAGCGTTGACCGACCCCTGGAGCAGTACTTC.

The genes are TRBV19 and TRBJ2-5; D is unclear. The CDR3 contains 15 residues. Trimming shortened V by 2 bases and J by 0 bases, and 10 bases separated the two germline ends. Germline CDR1 reads LNHDA; CDR2 reads SQIVND (reference sequence). CDR3 in amino acids: CASSIRGVHQETQYF. DNA for the CDR3: TGTGCCAGTAGTATACGTGGGGTCCACCAAGAGACCCAGTACTTC.

This rearrangement joins TRBV4-1 to TRBJ1-2; D remains unclear. The CDR3 covers 13 residues. V was cut by 0 bases and J by 6 bases, with 8 bases left in between. From germline, CDR1 is MGHRA and CDR2 YSYEKL. The CDR3 reads CASSQEYRDGYTF. CDR3 in DNA: TGCGCCAGCAGCCAAGAGTATCGTGATGGCTACACCTTC.

The genes are TRBV6-5 and TRBJ2-7; D gene uncertain. The CDR3 is made up of 13 amino acids. CDR1 is MNHEY, CDR2 SVGAGI, per germline. V was cut by 2 bases and J by 3 bases, with 8 bases left in between. The CDR3: CASSYNNHYEQYF. CDR3 DNA: TGTGCCAGCAGTTACAACAACCACTACGAGCAGTACTTC.

The chain combines TRBV9 with TRBJ1-4, with 7 bases matching TRBD1. There are 15 residues in the CDR3. Germline CDR1 is SGDLS and CDR2 is YYNGEE. After removal of 4 bases from V and 3 bases from J, the junction contained 6 bases not matched to a gene. The CDR3 DNA reads TGTGCCAGCAGCCTACTTGGGACAGCTAATGAAAAACTGTTTTTT. This sequence encodes CASSLLGTANEKLFF.

The V call is TRBV12-3 or TRBV12-4, the J call TRBJ1-1, with TRBD1 as a possible D gene (5 bases). The CDR3 is 13 amino acids. V was pared by 3 bases and J by 5 bases, with 10 bases between. CDR3 sequence: CASSLGGVTEAFF. In nucleotides, the CDR3 is TGTGCCAGCAGTTTGGGGGGGGTGACTGAAGCTTTCTTT.

The rearrangement uses TRBV3-1 (or the pseudogene TRBV3-2) and TRBJ2-5, with 9 bases matching TRBD2. CDR3 length: 14 amino acids. V trimming: 4 bases; J trimming: 2 bases; junction bases outside the gene matches: 2. Germline-derived CDR1 and CDR2 are LGHDT and YNNKEL (reference sequence). CDR3 loop: CASSLTSGQETQYF. Written as DNA, the CDR3 is TGTGCCAGCAGCCTGACTAGCGGACAAGAGACCCAGTACTTC.

The chain uses TRBV19 and TRBJ2-1; TRBD2 matches 10 bases. The junction had 9 bases not matched to a gene; V was cut back by 6 bases and J by 7 bases. Per germline, CDR1 LNHDA and CDR2 SQIVND (reference sequence). This CDR3 region has 15 residues. The CDR3 protein is CASRRTGLAPNEQFF. In nucleotides, the CDR3 is TGTGCCAGTAGGAGAACGGGACTAGCGCCTAATGAGCAGTTCTTC. The variable domain in full, completed from reference TRBV19 and TRBJ2-1, reads DGGITQSPKYLFRKEGQNVTLSCEQNLNHDAMYWYRQDPGQGLRLIYYSQIVNDFQKGDIAEGYSVSREKKESFPLTVTSAQKNPTAFYLCASRRTGLAPNEQFFGPGTRLTVL.

This clone was found once. The chain joins TRBV19 to TRBJ2-1; the match to TRBD2 covers 7 bases. V was pared by 3 bases and J by 6 bases, with 8 bases of the junction left unmatched. From germline, CDR1 is LNHDA and CDR2 SQIVND (reference sequence). The CDR3 length is 15 residues. The DNA for the CDR3 is TGTGCCAGTAGTATTCGAGCGGGGCCTAGCAATGAGCAGTTCTTC. It is translated as CASSIRAGPSNEQFF. Full variable domain (remainder filled in from reference TRBV19 and TRBJ2-1): DGGITQSPKYLFRKEGQNVTLSCEQNLNHDAMYWYRQDPGQGLRLIYYSQIVNDFQKGDIAEGYSVSREKKESFPLTVTSAQKNPTAFYLCASSIRAGPSNEQFFGPGTRLTVL.

This rearrangement joins TRBV27 to TRBJ2-3; D not resolved. The germline V gene encodes CDR1 MNHEY and CDR2 SMNVEV (reference sequence). The CDR3 is 12 residues long. V lost 4 bases and J 6 bases, leaving 8 bases between the germline ends. CDR3 sequence: CASSYPGDTQYF. CDR3 DNA sequence: TGTGCCAGCAGTTACCCAGGTGATACGCAGTATTTT.

This chain uses TRBV2 with TRBJ2-3, with unresolved D. Trimming took 0 bases from V and 6 from J, leaving 10 bases between them. Per germline, CDR1 SNHLY and CDR2 FYNNEI. The CDR3 spans 14 residues. This CDR3 is CASSEARLTDTQYF. DNA of the CDR3: TGTGCCAGCAGTGAAGCGAGGCTAACGGATACGCAGTATTTT.

This rearrangement joins TRBV19 to TRBJ2-1, with D unclear. The CDR3 has 13 residues. Trimming took 3 bases from V and 2 from J, leaving 5 bases between them. Per germline, CDR1 LNHDA and CDR2 SQIVND (reference sequence). The CDR3 sequence: CASSIITYNEQFF. DNA of the CDR3: TGTGCCAGTAGTATTATTACCTACAATGAGCAGTTCTTC.

The J gene is TRBJ2-5, the V gene TRBV11-3; weak D call: TRBD2 (5 bases). CDR3 length: 14 amino acids. Germline V gives CDR1 SGHNT, CDR2 YENEEA. V was trimmed by 4 bases and J by 5 bases, leaving 14 bases between them. CDR3: CASSSPRGLETQYF. The DNA for the CDR3 is TGTGCCAGCAGCTCGCCACGGGGTTTGGAGACCCAGTACTTC.

This chain joins TRBV11-2 and TRBJ1-1; D unresolved. The CDR3 has 14 residues. The V gene's germline CDR1 is SGHAT and CDR2 FQNNGV. The ends were cut back, 4 bases at V and 10 bases at J, with 19 bases in the middle. The CDR3 reads CASSSYGHKSAAFF. CDR3 nucleotides: TGTGCCAGCAGCTCATACGGTCACAAATCCGCAGCTTTCTTT.

The table lists this clone with a count of one. The V gene is TRBV21-1, the J gene TRBJ2-7; the table assigns TRBD2, which was not confirmed against the DNA. TRBV21-1 is described as a pseudogene. The CDR3 has 15 amino acids. The CDR3 spells CASSTSGPGPYEQYF. For the CDR3, the DNA is TGTGCCAGCAGCACGTCCGGTCCGGGTCCCTACGAGCAGTACTTC.

The chain is built from TRBV11-3 and TRBJ2-3; D ambiguous. V was trimmed by 0 bases and J by 3 bases, leaving 7 bases between them. The CDR3 is 14 residues long. Germline values: CDR1 SGHNT, CDR2 YENEEA. The CDR3 sequence: CASSLDIRTDTQYF. Here the CDR3 DNA reads TGTGCCAGCAGCTTAGACATTCGAACAGATACGCAGTATTTT.

This clone was counted a single time. This chain connects TRBV7-3 to TRBJ2-7; no definite D call. The CDR3 consists of 13 residues. Trimming removed 4 bases from V and 3 bases from J, with 10 bases in between. Germline V gene lookup returns CDR1 SGHTA and CDR2 FQGTGA. The CDR3 loop is CASSSITGYEQYF. The CDR3, as DNA: TGTGCCAGCAGCTCCATCACGGGCTACGAGCAGTACTTC.

CDR3 loop: CASSIESGDRWFF. The DNA for the CDR3 is TGTGCCAGTAGTATAGAGTCGGGAGACCGGTGGTTCTTC. V usage is TRBV19 and J usage is TRBJ2-1; D might be TRBD2 (6 bases). The germline V gene has CDR1 LNHDA and CDR2 SQIVND (reference sequence). There are 13 residues in the CDR3. The V end was cut by 0 bases, the J end by 15 bases, with 15 bases between. Full variable domain (rest looked up from reference TRBV19 and TRBJ2-1): DGGITQSPKYLFRKEGQNVTLSCEQNLNHDAMYWYRQDPGQGLRLIYYSQIVNDFQKGDIAEGYSVSREKKESFPLTVTSAQKNPTAFYLCASSIESGDRWFFGPGTRLTVL.

This sequence joins TRBV11-3 and TRBJ2-7; perhaps TRBD2 as D (6 bases). Germline loops: CDR1 SGHNT, CDR2 YENEEA. The CDR3 consists of 13 residues. With 5 bases removed from V and 3 bases from J, the gap between germline ends came to 11 bases. CDR3 coding DNA: TGTGCCAGCAGCAAAGCGGGCCGCTACGAGCAGTACTTC. This codes for CASSKAGRYEQYF.

The chain uses TRBV10-3 and TRBJ1-5, with 7 positions matching TRBD1. Germline trimming cut 2 bases from V and 5 bases from J; bases unmatched to any gene: 3. CDR3 length: 14 amino acids. Germline V gene data show CDR1 as ENHRY and CDR2 as SYGVKD. In DNA, the CDR3 is TGTGCCATCAGTGAGGGGACAGAGGATCAGCCCCAGCATTTT. Its translation: CAISEGTEDQPQHF.

V and J are TRBV21-1 and TRBJ1-2. TRBV21-1 represents a pseudogene. The CDR3 is 15 amino acids. The CDR3 nucleotides read TGTGCCAGCAGCAAAAGTATGCGGGCTGACTATGGCTACACCTTC. This sequence encodes CASSKSMRADYGYTF.

The V gene is TRBV21-1, the J gene TRBJ2-7; TRBD1, the table's D call, was not compared with the DNA. TRBV21-1 is labeled a pseudogene. CDR3 length: 13 residues. CDR3 bases: TGTGCCAGCAGCAGTTGGACAGGGAACGAGCAGTACTTC. The encoded protein is CASSSWTGNEQYF.

V and J are TRBV7-9 and TRBJ2-7; D remains unclear. Per germline, CDR1 SEHNR and CDR2 FQNEAQ (reference sequence). V shed 4 bases and J shed 5 bases, with 12 bases lying between them. This CDR3 is 13 amino acids long. In DNA form, the CDR3 reads TGTGCCAGCAGCTCCTGGTATGACGACGAGCAGTACTTC. As protein: CASSSWYDDEQYF. The complete variable domain, with remaining parts taken from reference TRBV7-9 and TRBJ2-7, reads DTGVSQNPRHKITKRGQNVTFRCDPISEHNRLYWYRQTLGQGPEFLTYFQNEAQLEKSRLLSDRFSAERPKGSFSTLEIQRTEQGDSAMYLCASSSWYDDEQYFGPGTRLTVT.